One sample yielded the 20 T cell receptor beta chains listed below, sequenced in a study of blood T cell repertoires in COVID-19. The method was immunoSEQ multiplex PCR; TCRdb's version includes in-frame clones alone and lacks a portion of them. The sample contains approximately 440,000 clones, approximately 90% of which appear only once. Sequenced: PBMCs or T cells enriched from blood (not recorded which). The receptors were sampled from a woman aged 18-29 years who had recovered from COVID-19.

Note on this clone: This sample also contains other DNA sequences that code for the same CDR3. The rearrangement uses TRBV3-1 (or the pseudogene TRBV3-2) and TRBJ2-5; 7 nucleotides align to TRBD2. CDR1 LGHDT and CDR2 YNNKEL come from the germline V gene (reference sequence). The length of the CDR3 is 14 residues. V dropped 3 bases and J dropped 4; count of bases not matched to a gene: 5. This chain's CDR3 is CASSHAGRGETQYF. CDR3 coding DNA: TGTGCCAGCAGCCACGCGGGGAGGGGAGAGACCCAGTACTTC.

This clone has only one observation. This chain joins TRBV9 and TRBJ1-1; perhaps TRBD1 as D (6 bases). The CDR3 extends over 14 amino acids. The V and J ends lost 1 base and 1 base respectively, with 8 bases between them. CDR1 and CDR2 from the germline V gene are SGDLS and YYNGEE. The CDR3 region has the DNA TGTGCCAGCAGCGTATCAGGGGCGAACACTGAAGCTTTCTTT. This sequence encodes CASSVSGANTEAFF.

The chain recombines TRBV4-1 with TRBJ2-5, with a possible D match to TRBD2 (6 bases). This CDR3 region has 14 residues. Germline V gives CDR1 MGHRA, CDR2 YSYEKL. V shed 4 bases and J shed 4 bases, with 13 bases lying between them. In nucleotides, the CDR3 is TGCGCCAGCAGCCCTAAGGGGCGGGGAGAGACCCAGTACTTC. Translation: CASSPKGRGETQYF.

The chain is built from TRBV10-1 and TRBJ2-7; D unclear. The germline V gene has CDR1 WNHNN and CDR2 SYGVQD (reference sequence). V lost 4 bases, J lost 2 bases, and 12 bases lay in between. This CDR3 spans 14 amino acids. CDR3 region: CASSGGRIPYEQYF. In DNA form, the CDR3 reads TGCGCCAGCAGTGGAGGCAGAATCCCCTACGAGCAGTACTTC.

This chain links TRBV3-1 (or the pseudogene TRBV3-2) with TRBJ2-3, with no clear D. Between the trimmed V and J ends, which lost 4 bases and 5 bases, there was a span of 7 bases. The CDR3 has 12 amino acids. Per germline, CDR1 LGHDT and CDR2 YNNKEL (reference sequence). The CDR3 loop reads CASSPTQDTQYF. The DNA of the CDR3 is TGTGCCAGCAGCCCCACTCAAGATACGCAGTATTTT.

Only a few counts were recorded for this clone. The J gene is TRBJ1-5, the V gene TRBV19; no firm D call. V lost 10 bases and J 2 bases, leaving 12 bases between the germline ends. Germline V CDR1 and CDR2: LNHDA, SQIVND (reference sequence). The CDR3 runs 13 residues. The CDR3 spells CATKGGGNQPQHF. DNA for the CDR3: TGTGCCACCAAGGGCGGGGGCAATCAGCCCCAGCATTTT.

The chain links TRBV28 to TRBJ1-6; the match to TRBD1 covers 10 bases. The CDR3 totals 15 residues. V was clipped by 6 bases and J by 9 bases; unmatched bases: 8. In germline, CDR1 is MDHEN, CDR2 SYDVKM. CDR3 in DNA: TGTGCCAGCAGGGAGGACAGGGGGGAAGTTTCACCCCTCCACTTT. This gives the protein CASREDRGEVSPLHF.

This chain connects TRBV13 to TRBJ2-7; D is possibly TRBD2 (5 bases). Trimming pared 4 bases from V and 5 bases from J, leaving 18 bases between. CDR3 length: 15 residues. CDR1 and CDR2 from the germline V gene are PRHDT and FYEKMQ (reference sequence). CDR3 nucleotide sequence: TGTGCCAGCAGCTCCCGACAAGTCGGGATGGACGAGCAGTACTTC. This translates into CASSSRQVGMDEQYF.

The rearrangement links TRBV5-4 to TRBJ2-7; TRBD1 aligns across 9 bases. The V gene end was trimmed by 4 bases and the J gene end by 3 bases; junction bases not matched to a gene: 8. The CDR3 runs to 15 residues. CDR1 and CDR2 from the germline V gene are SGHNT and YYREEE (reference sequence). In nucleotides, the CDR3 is TGTGCCAGCAGCCCAAACTCGGGACAGGGCTACGAGCAGTACTTC. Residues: CASSPNSGQGYEQYF.

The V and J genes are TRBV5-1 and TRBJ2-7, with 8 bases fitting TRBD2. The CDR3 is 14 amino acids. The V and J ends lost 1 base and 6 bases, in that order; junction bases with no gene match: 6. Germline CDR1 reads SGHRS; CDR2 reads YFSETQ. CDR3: CASSLIGGAGEQYF. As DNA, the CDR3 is TGCGCCAGCAGCTTGATCGGGGGGGCAGGCGAGCAGTACTTC.

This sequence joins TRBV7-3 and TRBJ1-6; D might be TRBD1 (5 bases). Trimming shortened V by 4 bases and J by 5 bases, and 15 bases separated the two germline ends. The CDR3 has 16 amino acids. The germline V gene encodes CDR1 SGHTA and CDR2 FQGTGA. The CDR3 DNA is TGTGCCAGCAGCTCCGGTCTTACAGGCGATAATTCACCCCTCCACTTT. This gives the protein CASSSGLTGDNSPLHF.

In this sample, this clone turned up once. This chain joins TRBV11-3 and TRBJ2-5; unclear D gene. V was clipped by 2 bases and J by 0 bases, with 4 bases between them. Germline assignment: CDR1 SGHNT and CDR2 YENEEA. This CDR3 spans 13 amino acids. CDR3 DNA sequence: TGTGCCAGCAGCTTAAATAACCAAGAGACCCAGTACTTC. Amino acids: CASSLNNQETQYF.

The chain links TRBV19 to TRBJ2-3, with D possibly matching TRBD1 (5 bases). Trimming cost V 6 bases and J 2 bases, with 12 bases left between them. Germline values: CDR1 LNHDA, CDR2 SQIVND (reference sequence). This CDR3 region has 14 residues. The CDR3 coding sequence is TGTGCCAGTAGGGAACAGGAGTACACAGATACGCAGTATTTT. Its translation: CASREQEYTDTQYF.

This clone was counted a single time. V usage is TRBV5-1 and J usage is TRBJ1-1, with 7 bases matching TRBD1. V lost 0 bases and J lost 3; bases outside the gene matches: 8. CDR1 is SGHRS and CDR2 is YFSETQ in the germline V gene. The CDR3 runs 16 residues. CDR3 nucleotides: TGCGCCAGCAGCTTGGCCGGGACAGACTGGGACACTGAAGCTTTCTTT. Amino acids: CASSLAGTDWDTEAFF.

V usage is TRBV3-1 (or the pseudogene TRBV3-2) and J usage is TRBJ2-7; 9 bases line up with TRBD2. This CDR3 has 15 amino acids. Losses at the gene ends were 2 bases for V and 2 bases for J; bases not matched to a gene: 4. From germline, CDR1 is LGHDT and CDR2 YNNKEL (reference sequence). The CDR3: CASSQSAGGAYEQYF. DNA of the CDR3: TGTGCCAGCAGCCAATCAGCGGGGGGTGCCTACGAGCAGTACTTC.

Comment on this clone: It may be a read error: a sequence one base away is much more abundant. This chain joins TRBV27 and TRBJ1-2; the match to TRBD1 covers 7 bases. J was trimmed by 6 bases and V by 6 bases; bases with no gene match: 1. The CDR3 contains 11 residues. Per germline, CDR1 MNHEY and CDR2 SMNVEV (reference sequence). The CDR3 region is CASRDRDGYTF. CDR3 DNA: TGTGCCAGCAGAGACAGGGATGGCTACACCTTC.

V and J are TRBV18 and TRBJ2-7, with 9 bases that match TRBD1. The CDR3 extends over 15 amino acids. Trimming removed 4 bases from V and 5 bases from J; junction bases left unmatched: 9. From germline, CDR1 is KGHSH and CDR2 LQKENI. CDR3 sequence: CASSLPGTGRNEQYF. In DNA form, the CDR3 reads TGTGCCAGCTCACTTCCCGGGACAGGGCGCAACGAGCAGTACTTC.

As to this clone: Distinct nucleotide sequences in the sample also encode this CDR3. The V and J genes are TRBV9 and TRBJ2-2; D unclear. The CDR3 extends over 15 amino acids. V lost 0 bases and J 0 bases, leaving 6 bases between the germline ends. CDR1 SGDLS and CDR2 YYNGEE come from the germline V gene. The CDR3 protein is CASSVGQANTGELFF. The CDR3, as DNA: TGTGCCAGCAGCGTAGGGCAAGCGAACACCGGGGAGCTGTTTTTT.

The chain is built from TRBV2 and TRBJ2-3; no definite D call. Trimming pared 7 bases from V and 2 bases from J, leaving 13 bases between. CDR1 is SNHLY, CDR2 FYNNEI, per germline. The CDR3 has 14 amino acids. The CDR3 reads CASIPLSFTDTQYF. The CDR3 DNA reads TGTGCCAGCATCCCCCTATCGTTCACAGATACGCAGTATTTT. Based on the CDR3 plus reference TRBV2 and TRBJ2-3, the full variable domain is EPEVTQTPSHQVTQMGQEVILRCVPISNHLYFYWYRQILGQKVEFLVSFYNNEISEKSEIFDDQFSVERPDGSNFTLKIRSTKLEDSAMYFCASIPLSFTDTQYFGPGTRLTVL.

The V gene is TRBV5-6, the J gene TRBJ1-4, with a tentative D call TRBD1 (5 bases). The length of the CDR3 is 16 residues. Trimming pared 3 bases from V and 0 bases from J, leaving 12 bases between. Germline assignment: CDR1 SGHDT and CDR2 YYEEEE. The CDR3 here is CASSSGWGATNEKLFF. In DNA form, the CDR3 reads TGTGCCAGCAGCTCCGGGTGGGGGGCAACTAATGAAAAACTGTTTTTT.